The next 29 T cell receptor beta chains were all read from a single sample in a study of persistence of HIV-infected CD4 T cells. Sequencing used immunoSEQ version 4 in survey mode. Assay used: immunoSEQ multiplex PCR; TCRdb lists only in-frame clones, some missing. Of about 36,000 clones in the sample, more than 75% were seen once. These TCRs' antigens remain unknown. The stimulus was an HIV-1 Gag 15-mer peptide pool, roughly 1 ug/peptide/mL. CD40L-negative CD69-negative CD45RO-high memory CD4+ T cells were sorted as populations depleted of antigen-responding cells. The sample was cultured CD4+ T cells from PBMCs, taken from a patient who received antiretroviral therapy. The receptors stem from an adult with HIV. The donor label of this sample is uncertain.

The chain carries TRBV5-4 and TRBJ2-2, with D possibly TRBD1 on 6 matching bases. The germline CDR1 and CDR2 sequences are SGHNT and YYREEE (reference sequence). Deletions cut 3 bases from V and 5 bases from J, with 11 bases between. The CDR3 covers 14 residues. CDR3: CASSSYRATGELFF. In nucleotides, the CDR3 is TGTGCCAGCAGCTCGTACAGGGCTACCGGGGAGCTGTTTTTT.

The rearrangement uses TRBV7-3 and TRBJ2-2, with D unclear. The germline V gene encodes CDR1 SGHTA and CDR2 FQGTGA. The CDR3 extends over 13 amino acids. V gave up 4 bases and J gave up 4 bases, with 7 bases separating them. The CDR3 reads CASSSRITGELFF. The CDR3 nucleotides read TGTGCCAGCAGCTCACGAATCACCGGGGAGCTGTTTTTT.

The chain combines TRBV10-1 with TRBJ2-3; TRBD1 aligns across 8 bases. The CDR3 extends over 14 amino acids. Germline values: CDR1 WNHNN, CDR2 SYGVQD (reference sequence). V gave up 1 base and J gave up 5 bases; unmatched junction bases: 2. In nucleotides, the CDR3 is TGCGCCAGCAGTGAGTTACAGGGGGGAGATACGCAGTATTTT. Its translation is CASSELQGGDTQYF.

The chain combines TRBV6-5 with TRBJ2-5; D is unclear. The CDR3 has 14 amino acids. V dropped 2 bases and J dropped 5 bases, with 12 bases sitting between them. Germline lookup yields CDR1 MNHEY and CDR2 SVGAGI. The CDR3 coding sequence is TGTGCCAGCAGTTACAACAGTCTGAGGGAGACCCAGTACTTC. Its translation: CASSYNSLRETQYF.

The V gene is TRBV5-1, the J gene TRBJ2-7, with D perhaps TRBD2 (7 bases). V lost 7 bases and J lost 5, with 13 bases in between. This CDR3 has 12 residues. The germline V gene has CDR1 SGHRS and CDR2 YFSETQ. The CDR3 protein is CASGGAGNEQYF. The CDR3 DNA is TGCGCCAGCGGGGGGGCCGGGAACGAGCAGTACTTC.

The CDR3: CASSVAGQSTDTQYF. The CDR3 DNA reads TGTGCCAGCAGCGTAGCGGGGCAAAGCACAGATACGCAGTATTTT. The J gene is TRBJ2-3, the V gene TRBV9, with D perhaps being TRBD1 or TRBD2 (5 bases each). Germline V gene sequence: CDR1 SGDLS, CDR2 YYNGEE. The CDR3 has 15 amino acids. V was cut by 0 bases and J by 0 bases, with 8 bases left in between. The full variable domain, with the rest looked up from reference TRBV9 and TRBJ2-3, is DSGVTQTPKHLITATGQRVTLRCSPRSGDLSVYWYQQSLDQGLQFLIQYYNGEERAKGNILERFSAQQFPDLHSELNLSSLELGDSALYFCASSVAGQSTDTQYFGPGTRLTVL.

The genes are TRBV5-1 and TRBJ1-1, with TRBD1 as a possible D gene (6 bases). The V end lost 2 bases, the J end lost 2 bases, and 16 bases lay between the germline ends. The CDR3 has 16 residues. The V gene's germline CDR1 is SGHRS and CDR2 YFSETQ. The DNA of the CDR3 is TGCGCCAGCAGCTTTGGCCAGGGGCAGGTTAACACTGAAGCTTTCTTT. Its protein product is CASSFGQGQVNTEAFF.

The J gene is TRBJ2-3, the V gene TRBV29-1, with D unclear. CDR1 is SQVTM and CDR2 is ANQGSEA in the germline V gene. The CDR3 extends over 12 amino acids. The V and J ends lost 6 bases and 2 bases respectively, with 9 bases between them. As DNA, the CDR3 is TGCAGCGTAGTGGTGACCACAGATACGCAGTATTTT. It encodes CSVVVTTDTQYF.

The chain combines TRBV6-4 with TRBJ2-3, with 8 bases aligning to TRBD2. Per germline, CDR1 MRHNA and CDR2 SNTAGT. This CDR3 is built from 16 residues. The J segment lost 6 bases and the V segment lost 2 bases, leaving 10 bases of the junction unmatched. The CDR3 bases are TGTGCCAGCAGTGACGTTTGGAGCGGGGGCCCCGATACGCAGTATTTT. It is translated as CASSDVWSGGPDTQYF.

CDR3 amino acids: CASSLDFWRGEGGDEQFF. The CDR3 nucleotides read TGTGCCAGCAGCTTAGACTTCTGGCGGGGGGAAGGTGGTGATGAGCAGTTCTTC. The V gene is TRBV11-3, the J gene TRBJ2-1; 8 bases align to TRBD2. This CDR3 comprises 18 residues. Germline loops: CDR1 SGHNT, CDR2 YENEEA. After removal of 0 bases from V and 8 bases from J, the junction contained 15 bases not matched to a gene.

The rearrangement links TRBV6-1 to TRBJ2-3; D is perhaps TRBD1 or TRBD2 (5 bases each). V dropped 0 bases and J dropped 4 bases, with 11 bases sitting between them. CDR1 is MNHNS, CDR2 SASEGT, per germline. There are 15 residues in the CDR3. The CDR3: CASSEARGGPDTQYF. The CDR3 DNA sequence: TGTGCCAGCAGTGAAGCAAGGGGCGGGCCAGATACGCAGTATTTT.

V usage is TRBV19 and J usage is TRBJ2-4; possibly TRBD1 for D (5 bases). This CDR3 comprises 17 residues. V was pared by 5 bases and J by 0 bases, with 17 bases between. Germline V lookup: CDR1 LNHDA, CDR2 SQIVND (reference sequence). DNA of the CDR3: TGTGCCAGTAGTTCAAGGGTCCAGGGTCGAGCCAAAAACATTCAGTACTTC. Its translation: CASSSRVQGRAKNIQYF.

V and J are TRBV4-1 and TRBJ1-2, with 8 bases that match TRBD1. The junction had 8 bases not matched to a gene; V was cut back by 6 bases and J by 5 bases. Germline loops: CDR1 MGHRA, CDR2 YSYEKL. CDR3 size: 14 residues. Here the CDR3 reads CASSDDRGRYGYTF. CDR3 DNA sequence: TGCGCCAGCAGTGACGACAGGGGAAGATATGGCTACACCTTC.

The V gene is TRBV9, the J gene TRBJ2-7; the match to TRBD2 covers 9 bases. The V gene's germline CDR1 is SGDLS and CDR2 YYNGEE. CDR3 length: 14 amino acids. The V gene end was trimmed by 3 bases and the J gene end by 2 bases; junction bases not matched to a gene: 3. Here the CDR3 DNA reads TGTGCCAGCAGCGGACTAGCGGAGACCTACGAGCAGTACTTC. Its protein is CASSGLAETYEQYF.

This chain connects TRBV19 to TRBJ1-3, with 8 bases lining up with TRBD1. The CDR3 consists of 15 residues. J lost 0 bases, V lost 7 bases, and 5 bases had no gene match. Germline V gene lookup returns CDR1 LNHDA and CDR2 SQIVND (reference sequence). This CDR3 is CASTRTGLSGNTIYF. For the CDR3, the DNA is TGTGCCAGTACGAGGACAGGGCTCTCTGGAAACACCATATATTTT.

This chain uses TRBV27 with TRBJ2-1; TRBD1 might be the D (5 bases). V gave up 5 bases and J gave up 5 bases, with 16 bases separating them. Looked up from germline, CDR1 is MNHEY and CDR2 is SMNVEV (reference sequence). This CDR3 spans 15 amino acids. The CDR3 coding sequence is TGTGCCAGCAGTGTTGGGGCGTACCTTAACAATGAGCAGTTCTTC. Its protein product is CASSVGAYLNNEQFF.

This chain links TRBV28 with TRBJ2-7; D uncertain. CDR3 length: 13 residues. V dropped 2 bases and J dropped 1 base, with 6 bases sitting between them. Germline V gene sequence: CDR1 MDHEN, CDR2 SYDVKM. CDR3 loop: CASSLPHSYEQYF. Here the CDR3 DNA reads TGTGCCAGCAGTTTACCCCATTCCTACGAGCAGTACTTC.

This clone showed up just once. The chain is built from TRBV6-5 and TRBJ1-1; a possible D gene is TRBD1 (5 bases). This CDR3 spans 15 amino acids. Germline CDR1 is MNHEY and CDR2 is SVGAGI. V was trimmed by 8 bases and J by 1 base, leaving 17 bases between them. CDR3 sequence (DNA): TGTGCCAGCGGCCCACCCGGCGGGGGGAACACTGAAGCTTTCTTT. Translated, it gives CASGPPGGGNTEAFF.

The genes are TRBV10-3 and TRBJ2-6; D possibly corresponds to TRBD1 (5 bases). This CDR3 contains 17 residues. V was clipped by 4 bases and J by 0 bases, with 13 bases between them. Germline loops: CDR1 ENHRY, CDR2 SYGVKD. In DNA form, the CDR3 reads TGTGCCATCAGTGGGGCCCAGGGTCCCTCTGGGGCCAACGTCCTGACTTTC. The encoded protein is CAISGAQGPSGANVLTF.

DNA of the CDR3: TGTGCCAGCAGCGTAGAGGGCACAGATACGCAGTATTTT. It translates to CASSVEGTDTQYF. This chain links TRBV9 with TRBJ2-3; D uncertain. The germline V gene has CDR1 SGDLS and CDR2 YYNGEE. V was cut by 0 bases and J by 1 base, with 3 bases left in between. This CDR3 has 13 amino acids.

The V and J genes are TRBV6-6 and TRBJ1-2, with D possibly TRBD1 on 6 matching bases. Trimming cost V 6 bases and J 0 bases, with 8 bases left between them. The CDR3 is made up of 13 amino acids. CDR1 MNHNY and CDR2 SVGAGI come from the germline V gene (reference sequence). CDR3: CASSYRANYGYTF. CDR3 in DNA: TGTGCCAGCAGCTACAGGGCTAACTATGGCTACACCTTC.

The J gene is TRBJ1-1, the V gene TRBV19, with TRBD1 matching over 8 bases. V lost 3 bases to trimming and J lost 1 base; unmatched junction nucleotides: 7. CDR1 is LNHDA, CDR2 SQIVND, per germline (reference sequence). The length of the CDR3 is 16 residues. CDR3 amino acids: CASSIDAGGTNTEAFF. The DNA of the CDR3 is TGTGCCAGTAGTATTGACGCAGGGGGCACGAACACTGAAGCTTTCTTT.

This clone was counted a single time. The CDR3 sequence: CASSYSSSATNEKLFF. The CDR3 nucleotides are TGTGCCAGCAGTTACTCGTCCAGTGCAACTAATGAAAAACTGTTTTTT. The chain employs TRBV6-5 and TRBJ1-4, with no clear D. The CDR3 is 16 residues long. Germline-derived CDR1 and CDR2 are MNHEY and SVGAGI. The V end was cut by 0 bases, the J end by 0 bases, with 8 bases between.

This rearrangement joins TRBV5-5 to TRBJ1-5; 9 nucleotides match TRBD1. Trimming cost V 5 bases and J 4 bases; bases outside gene matches: 7. The V gene's germline CDR1 is SGHKS and CDR2 YYEKEE (reference sequence). The CDR3 totals 15 residues. CDR3: CASRLTGGNNQPQHF. Written as DNA, the CDR3 is TGTGCCAGCAGACTTACAGGGGGCAATAATCAGCCCCAGCATTTT.

The chain employs TRBV10-2 and TRBJ2-1; no definite D call. This CDR3 comprises 12 residues. The V and J ends lost 6 bases and 6 bases respectively, with 9 bases between them. Per the germline V gene, CDR1 is WSHSY and CDR2 is SAAADI. This CDR3 reads CASRDRVNEQFF. The DNA for the CDR3 is TGCGCCAGCAGAGATAGGGTCAATGAGCAGTTCTTC.

The chain uses TRBV2 and TRBJ1-4; TRBD1 might be the D (5 bases). V lost 1 base to trimming and J lost 4 bases, with 7 bases between them. CDR1 is SNHLY, CDR2 FYNNEI, per germline. This CDR3 has 14 residues. The CDR3 is CASSEGRVNEKLFF. The DNA for the CDR3 is TGTGCCAGCAGTGAAGGCAGGGTTAATGAAAAACTGTTTTTT. Drawing the rest from reference TRBV2 and TRBJ1-4, the complete variable domain is EPEVTQTPSHQVTQMGQEVILRCVPISNHLYFYWYRQILGQKVEFLVSFYNNEISEKSEIFDDQFSVERPDGSNFTLKIRSTKLEDSAMYFCASSEGRVNEKLFFGSGTQLSVL.

The chain is built from TRBV5-4 and TRBJ2-5; TRBD1 aligns across 9 bases. The CDR3 runs to 14 residues. V dropped 4 bases and J dropped 2; count of bases not matched to a gene: 3. CDR1 SGHNT and CDR2 YYREEE come from the germline V gene (reference sequence). The CDR3 loop is CASSRDRVQETQYF. The CDR3 DNA reads as TGTGCCAGCAGCAGGGACAGGGTTCAAGAGACCCAGTACTTC.

This sequence joins TRBV14 and TRBJ2-2, with D unresolved. The CDR3 runs 13 residues. Deletions cut 5 bases from V and 6 bases from J, with 10 bases between. Germline-derived CDR1 and CDR2 are SGHDN and FVKESK. This CDR3 is CASSVQVAGELFF. As DNA, the CDR3 is TGTGCCAGCAGCGTGCAAGTGGCCGGGGAGCTGTTTTTT. Filled out from reference TRBV14 and TRBJ2-2, the complete variable domain reads EAGVTQFPSHSVIEKGQTVTLRCDPISGHDNLYWYRRVMGKEIKFLLHFVKESKQDESGMPNNRFLAERTGGTYSTLKVQPAELEDSGVYFCASSVQVAGELFFGEGSRLTVL.

The chain recombines TRBV7-9 with TRBJ2-2; D gene uncertain. Trimming left V 5 bases short and J 6 bases short, with 13 bases between. Per germline, CDR1 SEHNR and CDR2 FQNEAQ (reference sequence). The CDR3 extends over 14 amino acids. The CDR3 DNA reads as TGTGCCAGCAGCCCTCGGATAGTGCCCGGGGAGCTGTTTTTT. Protein sequence: CASSPRIVPGELFF.